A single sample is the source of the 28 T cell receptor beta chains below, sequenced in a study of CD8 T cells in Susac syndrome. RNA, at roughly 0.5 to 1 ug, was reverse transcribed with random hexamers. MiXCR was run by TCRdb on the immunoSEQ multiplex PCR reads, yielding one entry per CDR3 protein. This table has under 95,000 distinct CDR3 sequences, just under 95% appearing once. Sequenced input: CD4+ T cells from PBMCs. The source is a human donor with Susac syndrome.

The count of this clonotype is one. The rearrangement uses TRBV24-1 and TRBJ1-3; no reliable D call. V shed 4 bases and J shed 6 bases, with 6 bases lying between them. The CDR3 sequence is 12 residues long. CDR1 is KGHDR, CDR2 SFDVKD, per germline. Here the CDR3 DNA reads TGTGCCACCAGTGACCGCATAAACACCATATATTTT. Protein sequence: CATSDRINTIYF.

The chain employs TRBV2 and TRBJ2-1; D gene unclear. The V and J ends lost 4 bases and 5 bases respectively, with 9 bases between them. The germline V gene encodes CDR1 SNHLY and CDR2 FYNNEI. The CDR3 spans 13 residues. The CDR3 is CASSARPNNEQFF. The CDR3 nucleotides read TGTGCCAGCAGTGCGAGACCTAACAATGAGCAGTTCTTC.

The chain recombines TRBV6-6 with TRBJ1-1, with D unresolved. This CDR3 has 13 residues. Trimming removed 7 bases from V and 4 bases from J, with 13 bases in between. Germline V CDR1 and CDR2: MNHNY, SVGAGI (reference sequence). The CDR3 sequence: CASIPGRATEAFF. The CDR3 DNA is TGTGCCAGCATCCCCGGGAGGGCCACTGAAGCTTTCTTT.

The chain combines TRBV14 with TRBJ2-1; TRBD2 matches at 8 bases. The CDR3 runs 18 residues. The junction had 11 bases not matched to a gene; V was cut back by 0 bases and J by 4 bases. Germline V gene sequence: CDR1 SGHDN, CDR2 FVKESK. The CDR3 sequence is CASSQDRSTSGIYNEQFF. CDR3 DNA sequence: TGTGCCAGCAGCCAAGATCGTTCCACTAGCGGTATTTACAATGAGCAGTTCTTC.

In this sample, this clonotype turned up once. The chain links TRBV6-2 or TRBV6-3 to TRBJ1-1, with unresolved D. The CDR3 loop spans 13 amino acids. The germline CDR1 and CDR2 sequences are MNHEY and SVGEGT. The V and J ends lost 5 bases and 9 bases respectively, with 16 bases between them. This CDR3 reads CASSQRTRAQAFF. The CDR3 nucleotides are TGTGCCAGCAGTCAAAGAACCCGGGCCCAAGCTTTCTTT.

The CDR3 coding sequence is TGCGCCAGCAGCTTGGGCGGACTAGTCTCAGAGACCCAGTACTTC. It yields the protein CASSLGGLVSETQYF. The V call is TRBV5-1, the J call TRBJ2-5, with TRBD2 matching 7 bases. Per germline, CDR1 SGHRS and CDR2 YFSETQ. The CDR3 is 15 residues long. V shed 0 bases and J 4 bases; nucleotides not matched to a gene: 6.

The CDR3 region is CSARWASDYEQYF. In nucleotides, the CDR3 is TGCAGTGCTAGATGGGCATCCGACTACGAGCAGTACTTC. This rearrangement joins TRBV20-1 to TRBJ2-7; D uncertain. Germline-derived CDR1 and CDR2 are DFQATT and SNEGSKA (reference sequence). The CDR3 is 13 amino acids. V lost 2 bases and J lost 3, with 11 bases in between.

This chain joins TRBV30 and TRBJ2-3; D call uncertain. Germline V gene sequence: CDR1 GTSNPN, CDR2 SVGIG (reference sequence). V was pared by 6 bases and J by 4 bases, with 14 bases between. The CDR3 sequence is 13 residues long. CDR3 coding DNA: TGTGCCTGTAACTATGGAGAGCCAGATACGCAGTATTTT. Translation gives CACNYGEPDTQYF.

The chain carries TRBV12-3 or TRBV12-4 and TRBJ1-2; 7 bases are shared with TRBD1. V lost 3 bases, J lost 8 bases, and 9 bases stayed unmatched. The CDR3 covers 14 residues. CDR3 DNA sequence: TGTGCCAGCAGTTTTAACAGGGGCGGGAGCGGCTACACCTTC. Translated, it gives CASSFNRGGSGYTF.

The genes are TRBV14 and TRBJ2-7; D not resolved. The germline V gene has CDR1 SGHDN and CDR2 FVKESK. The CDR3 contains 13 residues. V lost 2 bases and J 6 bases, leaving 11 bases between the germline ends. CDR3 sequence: CASSQRLWGEQYF. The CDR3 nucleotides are TGTGCCAGCAGCCAACGTCTCTGGGGCGAGCAGTACTTC.

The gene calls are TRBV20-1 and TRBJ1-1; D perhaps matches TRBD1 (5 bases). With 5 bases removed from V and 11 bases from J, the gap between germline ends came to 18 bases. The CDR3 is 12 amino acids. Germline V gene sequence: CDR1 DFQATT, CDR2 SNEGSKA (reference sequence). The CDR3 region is CSALLPGTGAFF. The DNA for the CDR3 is TGCAGTGCTCTACTTCCAGGGACTGGGGCTTTCTTT.

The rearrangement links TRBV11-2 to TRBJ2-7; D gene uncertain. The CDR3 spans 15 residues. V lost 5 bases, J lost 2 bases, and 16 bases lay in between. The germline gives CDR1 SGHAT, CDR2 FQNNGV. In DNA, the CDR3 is TGTGCCAGCAGCCCAGGCGAGAGGCCGACCTACGAGCAGTACTTC. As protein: CASSPGERPTYEQYF.

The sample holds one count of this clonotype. The DNA for the CDR3 is TGTGCCAGCTCACGACAGCAGGCCGTAGCCGGGGAGCTGTTTTTT. The encoded protein is CASSRQQAVAGELFF. The chain couples TRBV18 to TRBJ2-2, with a weak D call TRBD1 (5 bases). With 4 bases removed from V and 6 bases from J, the gap between germline ends came to 15 bases. The length of the CDR3 is 15 residues. Germline V lookup: CDR1 KGHSH, CDR2 LQKENI.

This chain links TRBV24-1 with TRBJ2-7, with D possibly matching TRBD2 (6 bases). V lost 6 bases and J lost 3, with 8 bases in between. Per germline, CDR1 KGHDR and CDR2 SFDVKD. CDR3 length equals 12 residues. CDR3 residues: CATSQTSYEQYF. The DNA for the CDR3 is TGTGCCACCAGTCAGACTAGCTACGAGCAGTACTTC.

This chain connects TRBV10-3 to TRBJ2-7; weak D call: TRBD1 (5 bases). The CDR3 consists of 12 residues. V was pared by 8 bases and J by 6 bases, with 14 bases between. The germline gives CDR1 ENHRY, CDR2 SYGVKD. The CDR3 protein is CAIGAGAREQYF. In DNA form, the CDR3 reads TGTGCCATCGGGGCCGGAGCTCGCGAGCAGTACTTC.

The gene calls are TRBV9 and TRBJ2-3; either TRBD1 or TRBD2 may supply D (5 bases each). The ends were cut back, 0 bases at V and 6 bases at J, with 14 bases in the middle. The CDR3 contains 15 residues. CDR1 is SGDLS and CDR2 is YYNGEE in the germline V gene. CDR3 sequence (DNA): TGTGCCAGCAGCGTAGCTGGGATCGGGGCGGATACGCAGTATTTT. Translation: CASSVAGIGADTQYF.

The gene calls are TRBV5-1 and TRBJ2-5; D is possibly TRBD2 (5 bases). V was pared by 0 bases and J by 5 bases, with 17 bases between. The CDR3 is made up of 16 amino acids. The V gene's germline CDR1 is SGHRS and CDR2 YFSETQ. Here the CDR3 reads CASSLGGIAPGETQYF. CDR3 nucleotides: TGCGCCAGCAGCTTGGGAGGAATAGCTCCGGGGGAGACCCAGTACTTC. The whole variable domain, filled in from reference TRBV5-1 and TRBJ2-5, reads KAGVTQTPRYLIKTRGQQVTLSCSPISGHRSVSWYQQTPGQGLQFLFEYFSETQRNKGNFPGRFSGRQFSNSRSEMNVSTLELGDSALYLCASSLGGIAPGETQYFGPGTRLLVL.

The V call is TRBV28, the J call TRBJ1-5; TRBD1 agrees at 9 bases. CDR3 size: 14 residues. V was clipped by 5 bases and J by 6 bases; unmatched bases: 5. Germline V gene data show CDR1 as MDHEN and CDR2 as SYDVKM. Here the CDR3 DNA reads TGTGCCAGCAGTACAGGGGGCAGGGGTCAGCCCCAGCATTTT. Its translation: CASSTGGRGQPQHF.

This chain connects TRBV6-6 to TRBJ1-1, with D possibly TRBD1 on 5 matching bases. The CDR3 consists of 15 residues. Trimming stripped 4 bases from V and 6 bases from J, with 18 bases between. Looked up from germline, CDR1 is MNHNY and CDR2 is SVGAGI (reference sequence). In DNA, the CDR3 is TGTGCCAGCAGTTCCCGGGACCGCCCCTTAGCTGAAGCTTTCTTT. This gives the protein CASSSRDRPLAEAFF.

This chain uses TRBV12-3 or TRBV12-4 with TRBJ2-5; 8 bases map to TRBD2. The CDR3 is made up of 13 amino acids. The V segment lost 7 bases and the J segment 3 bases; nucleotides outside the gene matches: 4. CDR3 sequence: CASTKRGKETQYF. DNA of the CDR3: TGTGCCAGCACCAAGCGGGGGAAAGAGACCCAGTACTTC.

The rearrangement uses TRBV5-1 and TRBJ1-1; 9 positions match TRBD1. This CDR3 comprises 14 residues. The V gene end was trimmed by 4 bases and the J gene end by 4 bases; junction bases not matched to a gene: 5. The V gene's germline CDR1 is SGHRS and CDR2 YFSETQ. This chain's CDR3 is CASSTTGGGTEAFF. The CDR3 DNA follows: TGCGCCAGCAGCACCACAGGGGGCGGCACTGAAGCTTTCTTT.

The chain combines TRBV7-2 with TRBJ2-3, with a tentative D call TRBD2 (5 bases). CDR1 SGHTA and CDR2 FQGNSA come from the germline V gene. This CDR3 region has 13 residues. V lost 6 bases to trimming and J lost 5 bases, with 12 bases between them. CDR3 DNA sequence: TGTGCCAGCAGAGGGCTCCGGGGAGATACGCAGTATTTT. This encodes CASRGLRGDTQYF.

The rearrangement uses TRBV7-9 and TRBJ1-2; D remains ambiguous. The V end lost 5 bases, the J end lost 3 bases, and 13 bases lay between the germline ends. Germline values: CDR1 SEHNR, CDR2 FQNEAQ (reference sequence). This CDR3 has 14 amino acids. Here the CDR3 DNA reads TGTGCCAGCAGCACGTCCCGGAGGGACTATGGCTACACCTTC. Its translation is CASSTSRRDYGYTF.

The CDR3: CASSPFGWLTVYNEQFF. DNA for the CDR3: TGTGCCAGCAGCCCATTCGGCTGGCTTACCGTCTACAATGAGCAGTTCTTC. The rearrangement uses TRBV11-3 and TRBJ2-1; D call uncertain. V was trimmed by 5 bases and J by 3 bases, leaving 20 bases between them. The CDR3 is made up of 17 amino acids. Germline V gene data show CDR1 as SGHNT and CDR2 as YENEEA. The full variable domain, its missing parts supplied by reference TRBV11-3 and TRBJ2-1, is EAGVVQSPRYKIIEKKQPVAFWCNPISGHNTLYWYLQNLGQGPELLIRYENEEAVDDSQLPKDRFSAERLKGVDSTLKIQPAELGDSAVYLCASSPFGWLTVYNEQFFGPGTRLTVL.

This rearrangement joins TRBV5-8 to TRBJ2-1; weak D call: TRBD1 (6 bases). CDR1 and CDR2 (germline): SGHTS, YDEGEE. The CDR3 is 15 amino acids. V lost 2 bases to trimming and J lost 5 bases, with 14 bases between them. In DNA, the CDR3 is TGTGCCAGCAGCTTTACAGGGAGCCGACACAATGAGCAGTTCTTC. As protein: CASSFTGSRHNEQFF.

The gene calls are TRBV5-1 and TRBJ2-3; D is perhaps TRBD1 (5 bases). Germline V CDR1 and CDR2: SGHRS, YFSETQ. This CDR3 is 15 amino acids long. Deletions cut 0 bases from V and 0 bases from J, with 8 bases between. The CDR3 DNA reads TGCGCCAGCAGCTTGGGACAGACTAGCACAGATACGCAGTATTTT. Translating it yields CASSLGQTSTDTQYF.

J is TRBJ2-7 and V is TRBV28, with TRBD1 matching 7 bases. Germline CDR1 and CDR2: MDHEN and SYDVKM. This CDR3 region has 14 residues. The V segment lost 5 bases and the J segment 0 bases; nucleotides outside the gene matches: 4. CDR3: CASSIRTGSYEQYF. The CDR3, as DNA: TGTGCCAGCAGTATTCGGACAGGCTCCTACGAGCAGTACTTC.

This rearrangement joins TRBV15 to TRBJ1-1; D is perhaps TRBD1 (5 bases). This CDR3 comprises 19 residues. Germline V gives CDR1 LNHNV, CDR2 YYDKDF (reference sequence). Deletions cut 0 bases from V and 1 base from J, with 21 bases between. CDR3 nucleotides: TGTGCCACCAGCAGAGATGGGACGGCTCGAGGGGTGACGAACACTGAAGCTTTCTTT. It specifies CATSRDGTARGVTNTEAFF. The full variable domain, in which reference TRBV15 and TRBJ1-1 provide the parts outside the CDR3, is DAMVIQNPRYQVTQFGKPVTLSCSQTLNHNVMYWYQQKSSQAPKLLFHYYDKDFNNEADTPDNFQSRRPNTSFCFLDIRSPGLGDTAMYLCATSRDGTARGVTNTEAFFGQGTRLTVV.